The present T cell receptor (beta chain) was sequenced within a study of T cell responses to AZD1222 COVID-19 vaccine. Turning to the study itself: Timing groups of about 4 and about 12 weeks for second doses were pooled. Findings and caveats of the study: In a largely white British group with more females than males, clonal diversity was possibly underestimated.

As to this clone: Antigen: not known.

Some clones are missing from TCRdb's copy, which holds only in-frame ones; the method was immunoSEQ multiplex PCR. The repertoire holds tens of thousands of clones, with around nine tenths as singletons. The V gene lost 0 bases and the J gene lost 3 bases, with 11 bases spanning the gap. There are 16 residues in the CDR3. Per germline, CDR1 MNHEY and CDR2 SVGEGT. This sequence originates from an adult in good health. The chain carries TRBV6-2 or TRBV6-3 and TRBJ2-2; TRBD2 might be the D (5 bases). Specimen: peripheral blood, collected on day 0 of AZD1222 vaccination. CDR3 residues: CASSYSPLVDTGELFF. The CDR3 nucleotides are TGTGCCAGCAGTTACTCCCCACTAGTGGACACCGGGGAGCTGTTTTTT.